This entry lists 11 T cell receptor beta chains sequenced from one sample in a study of blood T cell repertoires in COVID-19. Clones were sequenced by immunoSEQ multiplex PCR, and TCRdb holds only the in-frame ones, with some missing. The sample yields some 190,000 clones, 80% seen once. Sequenced input: PBMCs or T cells enriched from blood (not recorded which). The receptors originated from a young man with acute COVID-19.

Sample share makes this clone medium-sized. The chain links TRBV5-1 to TRBJ2-7, with 8 bases aligning to TRBD2. Germline V gives CDR1 SGHRS, CDR2 YFSETQ. V shed 5 bases and J 7 bases; nucleotides not matched to a gene: 14. This CDR3 comprises 15 residues. CDR3 sequence reads: CASSQGSGGLWEQYF. The CDR3 DNA is TGCGCCAGCAGTCAAGGAAGCGGGGGCCTCTGGGAGCAGTACTTC.

In this sample, this clone turned up many times. The V call is TRBV15, the J call TRBJ1-4; the D is unclear. V was pared by 0 bases and J by 7 bases, with 3 bases between. The CDR3 has 12 amino acids. Germline lookup yields CDR1 LNHNV and CDR2 YYDKDF (reference sequence). CDR3 nucleotides: TGTGCCACCAGCAGAGACAGTGAAAAACTGTTTTTT. This translates into CATSRDSEKLFF.

This clone occurred once. The chain combines TRBV25-1 with TRBJ1-6; maybe TRBD1 (5 bases). V was pared by 5 bases and J by 7 bases, with 12 bases between. The CDR3 has 14 residues. CDR1 is MGHDK, CDR2 SYGVNS, per germline. CDR3 in DNA: TGTGCCAGCAGTTCCCCGGGGGGGAATTCACCCCTCCACTTT. This sequence encodes CASSSPGGNSPLHF.

The CDR3 here is CASSSGLTVSGANVLTF. CDR3 in DNA: TGTGCCAGCAGCTCCGGACTAACCGTCTCTGGGGCCAACGTCCTGACTTTC. The genes are TRBV7-2 and TRBJ2-6; tentatively, D is TRBD2 (6 bases). This CDR3 region has 17 residues. The germline V gene has CDR1 SGHTA and CDR2 FQGNSA. Trimming stripped 4 bases from V and 0 bases from J, with 13 bases between.

The count of this clone is one. This chain joins TRBV4-1 and TRBJ2-7; possible D gene TRBD1, 6 bases. The CDR3 consists of 17 residues. Trimming removed 1 base at V and 2 bases at J, with 18 bases between. Germline V lookup: CDR1 MGHRA, CDR2 YSYEKL. The CDR3 sequence: CASSQALQGQSAYEQYF. The DNA of the CDR3 is TGCGCCAGCAGCCAAGCACTACAGGGACAATCCGCCTACGAGCAGTACTTC.

The chain recombines TRBV18 with TRBJ2-3, with TRBD1 matching 7 bases. Unmatched junction bases numbered 2, after V lost 1 base and J lost 1 base. The V gene's germline CDR1 is KGHSH and CDR2 LQKENI. CDR3 length: 15 amino acids. The CDR3 DNA sequence: TGTGCCAGCTCACCACGGGACAGAGGCACAGATACGCAGTATTTT. Translation: CASSPRDRGTDTQYF.

The CDR3 sequence is CASSPSSAGALTDEQFF. As DNA, the CDR3 is TGTGCCAGCTCACCAAGTTCTGCGGGGGCGTTAACAGATGAGCAGTTCTTC. The chain uses TRBV18 and TRBJ2-1; weak D call: TRBD2 (7 bases). Per the germline V gene, CDR1 is KGHSH and CDR2 is LQKENI. Between the trimmed V and J ends, which lost 2 bases and 8 bases, there was a span of 22 bases. The CDR3 runs 17 residues. The variable domain in full, with the rest retrieved from reference TRBV18 and TRBJ2-1, is NAGVMQNPRHLVRRRGQEARLRCSPMKGHSHVYWYRQLPEEGLKFMVYLQKENIIDESGMPKERFSAEFPKEGPSILRIQQVVRGDSAAYFCASSPSSAGALTDEQFFGPGTRLTVL.

The genes are TRBV29-1 and TRBJ2-2; tentatively, D is TRBD2 (6 bases). V was shortened by 6 bases and J by 3 bases, with 14 bases between the two germline ends. The germline V gene encodes CDR1 SQVTM and CDR2 ANQGSEA. CDR3 length: 14 amino acids. The CDR3 protein is CSVVGGLDTGELFF. CDR3 in DNA: TGCAGCGTGGTGGGGGGTCTTGACACCGGGGAGCTGTTTTTT.

This chain connects TRBV5-4 to TRBJ1-2; no reliable D call. V lost 0 bases and J lost 5, with 11 bases in between. Looked up from germline, CDR1 is SGHNT and CDR2 is YYREEE (reference sequence). This CDR3 has 14 amino acids. CDR3 nucleotides: TGTGCCAGCAGCTTGGGGAGGTCGCGGTATGGCTACACCTTC. It encodes CASSLGRSRYGYTF.

J is TRBJ2-7 and V is TRBV12-3 or TRBV12-4; D might be TRBD1 (5 bases). Between the trimmed V and J ends, which lost 6 bases and 3 bases, there was a span of 6 bases. The length of the CDR3 is 11 residues. The CDR3 nucleotides read TGTGCCAGCAGCAGGGACTACGAGCAGTACTTC. Protein product: CASSRDYEQYF.

J is TRBJ1-1 and V is TRBV6-4; no reliable D call. The V gene's germline CDR1 is MRHNA and CDR2 SNTAGT. V was trimmed by 0 bases and J by 0 bases, leaving 20 bases between them. This CDR3 spans 19 amino acids. CDR3 coding DNA: TGTGCCAGCAGTGACTCGAGAGGTTTAGAAACTGGGTTGAACACTGAAGCTTTCTTT. Its translation: CASSDSRGLETGLNTEAFF.